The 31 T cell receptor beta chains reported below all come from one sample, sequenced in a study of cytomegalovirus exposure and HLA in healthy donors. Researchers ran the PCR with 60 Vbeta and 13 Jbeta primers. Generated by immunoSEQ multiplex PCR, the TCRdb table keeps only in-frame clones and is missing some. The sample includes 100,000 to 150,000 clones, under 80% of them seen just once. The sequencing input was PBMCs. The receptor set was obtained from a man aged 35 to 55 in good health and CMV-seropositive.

This CDR3 reads CASSARDSGGSTDTQYF. The DNA of the CDR3 is TGTGCCAGCAGCGCGCGGGATAGCGGAGGGAGCACAGATACGCAGTATTTT. V gene TRBV5-5 combines with J gene TRBJ2-3; D may be TRBD2 (6 bases). Trimming removed 4 bases at V and 0 bases at J, with 18 bases between. Looked up from germline, CDR1 is SGHKS and CDR2 is YYEKEE (reference sequence). This CDR3 region has 17 residues.

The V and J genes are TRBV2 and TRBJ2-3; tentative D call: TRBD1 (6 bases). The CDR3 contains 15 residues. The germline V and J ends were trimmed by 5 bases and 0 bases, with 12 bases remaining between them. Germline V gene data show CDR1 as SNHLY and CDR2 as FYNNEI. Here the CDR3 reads CASSLDRSSTDTQYF. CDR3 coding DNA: TGTGCCAGCAGTTTAGACAGGTCTAGCACAGATACGCAGTATTTT.

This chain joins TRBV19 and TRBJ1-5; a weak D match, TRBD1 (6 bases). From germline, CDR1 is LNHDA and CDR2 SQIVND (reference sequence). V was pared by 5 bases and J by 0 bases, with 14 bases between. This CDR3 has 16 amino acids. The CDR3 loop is CASSRGRDTSNQPQHF. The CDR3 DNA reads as TGTGCCAGTAGTCGAGGCCGGGACACTAGCAATCAGCCCCAGCATTTT.

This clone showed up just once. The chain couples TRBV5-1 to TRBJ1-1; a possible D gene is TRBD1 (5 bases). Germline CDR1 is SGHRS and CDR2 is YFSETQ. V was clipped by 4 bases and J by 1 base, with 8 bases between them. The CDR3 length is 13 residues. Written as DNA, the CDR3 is TGCGCCAGCAGCAGAGGACAGAACACTGAAGCTTTCTTT. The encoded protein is CASSRGQNTEAFF.

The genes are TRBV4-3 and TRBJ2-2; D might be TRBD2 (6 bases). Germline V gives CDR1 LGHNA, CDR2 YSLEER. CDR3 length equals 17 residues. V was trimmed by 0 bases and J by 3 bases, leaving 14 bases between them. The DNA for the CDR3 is TGCGCCAGCAGCCAAGAAAAGACTAGTAGGGACACCGGGGAGCTGTTTTTT. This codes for CASSQEKTSRDTGELFF.

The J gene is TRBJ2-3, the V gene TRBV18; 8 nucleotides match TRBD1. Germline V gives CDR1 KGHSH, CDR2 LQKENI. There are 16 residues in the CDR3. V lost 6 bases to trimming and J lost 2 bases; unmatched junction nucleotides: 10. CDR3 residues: CASSQLRTGTTDTQYF. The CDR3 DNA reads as TGTGCCAGCTCCCAGCTTAGGACAGGGACCACAGATACGCAGTATTTT.

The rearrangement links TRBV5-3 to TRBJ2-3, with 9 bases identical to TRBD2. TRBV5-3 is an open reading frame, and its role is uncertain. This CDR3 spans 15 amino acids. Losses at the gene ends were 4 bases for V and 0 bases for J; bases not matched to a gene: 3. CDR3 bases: TGTGCCAGAAGCGGTAGCGGGGGTAGCACAGATACGCAGTATTTT. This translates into CARSGSGGSTDTQYF.

CDR3 in amino acids: CASSLSGAEETQYF. CDR3 nucleotide sequence: TGTGCCAGCAGTCTTAGCGGGGCTGAAGAGACCCAGTACTTC. The rearrangement links TRBV5-8 to TRBJ2-5, with TRBD2 matching over 8 bases. The CDR3 has 14 residues. Germline CDR1 reads SGHTS; CDR2 reads YDEGEE. Unmatched junction bases numbered 6, after V lost 5 bases and J lost 3 bases.

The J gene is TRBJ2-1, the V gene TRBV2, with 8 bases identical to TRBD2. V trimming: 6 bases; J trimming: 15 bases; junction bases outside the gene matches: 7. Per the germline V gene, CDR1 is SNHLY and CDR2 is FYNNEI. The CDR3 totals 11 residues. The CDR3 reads CASRNGLARFF. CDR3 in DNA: TGTGCCAGCAGGAACGGACTAGCTAGGTTCTTC.

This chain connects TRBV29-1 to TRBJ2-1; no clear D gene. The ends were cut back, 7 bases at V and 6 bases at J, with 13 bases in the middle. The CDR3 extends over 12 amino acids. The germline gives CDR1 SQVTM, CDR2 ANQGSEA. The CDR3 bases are TGCAGCGGATACCTCAACACCAATGAGCAGTTCTTC. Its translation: CSGYLNTNEQFF.

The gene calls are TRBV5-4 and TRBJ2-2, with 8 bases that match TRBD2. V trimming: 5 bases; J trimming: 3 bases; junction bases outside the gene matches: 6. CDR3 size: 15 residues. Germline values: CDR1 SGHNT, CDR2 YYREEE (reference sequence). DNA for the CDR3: TGTGCCAGCAGGCCCGGGAGGGCCTACACCGGGGAGCTGTTTTTT. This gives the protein CASRPGRAYTGELFF.

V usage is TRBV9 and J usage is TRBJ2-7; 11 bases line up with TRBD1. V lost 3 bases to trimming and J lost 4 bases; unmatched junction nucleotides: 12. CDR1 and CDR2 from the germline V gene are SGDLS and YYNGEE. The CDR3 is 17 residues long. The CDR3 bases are TGTGCCAGCAGCGACGGTGCAGGGACAGGGGGAAAGTACGAGCAGTACTTC. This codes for CASSDGAGTGGKYEQYF. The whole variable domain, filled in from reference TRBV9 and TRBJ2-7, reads DSGVTQTPKHLITATGQRVTLRCSPRSGDLSVYWYQQSLDQGLQFLIQYYNGEERAKGNILERFSAQQFPDLHSELNLSSLELGDSALYFCASSDGAGTGGKYEQYFGPGTRLTVT.

CDR3: CASSFTSGRNEQFF. The CDR3 DNA is TGCGCCAGCAGCTTTACCAGCGGGAGGAATGAGCAGTTCTTC. This rearrangement joins TRBV5-1 to TRBJ2-1; TRBD2 agrees at 9 bases. Germline V gene data show CDR1 as SGHRS and CDR2 as YFSETQ. The CDR3 has 14 amino acids. Trimming at V came to 2 bases and at J to 7 bases, leaving 4 bases not matched to a gene.

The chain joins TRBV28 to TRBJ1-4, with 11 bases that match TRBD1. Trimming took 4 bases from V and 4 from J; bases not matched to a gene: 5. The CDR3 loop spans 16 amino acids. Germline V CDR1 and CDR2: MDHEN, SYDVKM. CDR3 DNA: TGTGCCAGCAGTTCGACCGGGACAGGGGGTAATGAAAAACTGTTTTTT. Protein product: CASSSTGTGGNEKLFF.

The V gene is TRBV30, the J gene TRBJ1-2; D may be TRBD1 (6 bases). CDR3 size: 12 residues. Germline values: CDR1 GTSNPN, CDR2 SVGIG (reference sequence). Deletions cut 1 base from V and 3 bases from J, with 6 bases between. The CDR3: CAWSGTDYGYTF. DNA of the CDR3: TGTGCCTGGAGTGGGACAGACTATGGCTACACCTTC.

This CDR3 reads CASSRAGTINEQYF. Here the CDR3 DNA reads TGTGCCAGCAGCCGGGCCGGGACAATCAACGAGCAGTACTTC. V gene TRBV7-9 combines with J gene TRBJ2-7, with TRBD1 as a possible D gene (6 bases). V lost 5 bases, J lost 5 bases, and 16 bases lay in between. The germline V gene encodes CDR1 SEHNR and CDR2 FQNEAQ (reference sequence). This CDR3 has 14 amino acids.

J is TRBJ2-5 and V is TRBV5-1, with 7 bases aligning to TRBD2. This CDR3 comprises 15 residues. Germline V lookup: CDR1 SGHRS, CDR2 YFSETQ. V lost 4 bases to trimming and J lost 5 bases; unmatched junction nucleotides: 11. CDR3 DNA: TGCGCCAGCAGCGGAGCCGGGGGGAGTATGGAGACCCAGTACTTC. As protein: CASSGAGGSMETQYF.

CDR3 loop: CASSRAPSAGRGETQYF. The CDR3 nucleotides read TGTGCCAGCAGCAGGGCCCCCTCAGCGGGGAGAGGAGAGACCCAGTACTTC. This chain uses TRBV7-9 with TRBJ2-5; 7 bases agree with TRBD2. The CDR3 runs to 17 residues. The trim removed 5 bases at V and 4 bases at J, leaving 16 bases unmatched. CDR1 is SEHNR and CDR2 is FQNEAQ in the germline V gene (reference sequence).

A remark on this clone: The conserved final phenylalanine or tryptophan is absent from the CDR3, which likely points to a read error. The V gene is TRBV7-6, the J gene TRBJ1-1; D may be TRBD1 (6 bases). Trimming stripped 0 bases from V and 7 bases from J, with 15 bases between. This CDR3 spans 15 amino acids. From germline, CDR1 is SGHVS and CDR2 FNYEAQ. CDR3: CASSLAGGRRLEAFL. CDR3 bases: TGTGCCAGCAGCTTAGCGGGGGGGCGGAGGCTTGAAGCTTTCCTT.

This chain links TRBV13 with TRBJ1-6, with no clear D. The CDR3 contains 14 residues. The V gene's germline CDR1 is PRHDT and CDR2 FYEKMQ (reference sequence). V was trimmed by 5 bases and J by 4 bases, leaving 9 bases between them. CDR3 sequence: CASSGGRYNSPLHF. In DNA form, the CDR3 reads TGTGCCAGCAGCGGAGGGCGGTATAATTCACCCCTCCACTTT.

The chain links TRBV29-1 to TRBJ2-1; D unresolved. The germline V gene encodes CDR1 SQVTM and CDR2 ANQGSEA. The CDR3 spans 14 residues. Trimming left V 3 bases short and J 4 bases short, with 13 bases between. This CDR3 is CSVDRPTSYNEQFF. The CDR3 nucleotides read TGCAGCGTTGACAGGCCAACCTCGTACAATGAGCAGTTCTTC.

The CDR3 DNA reads as TGTGCCAGTAGTTTCGGGGGGCGAAGCAATCAGCCCCAGCATTTT. Protein: CASSFGGRSNQPQHF. The rearrangement joins TRBV19 to TRBJ1-5; the D gene is possibly TRBD1 (6 bases). With 5 bases removed from V and 1 base from J, the gap between germline ends came to 12 bases. This CDR3 region has 15 residues. The V gene's germline CDR1 is LNHDA and CDR2 SQIVND (reference sequence).

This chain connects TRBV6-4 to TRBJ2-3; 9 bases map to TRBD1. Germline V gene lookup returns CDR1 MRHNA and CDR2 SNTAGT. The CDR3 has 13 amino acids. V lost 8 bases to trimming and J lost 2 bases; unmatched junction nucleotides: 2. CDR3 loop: CASGTGFTDTQYF. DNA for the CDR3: TGTGCCAGCGGGACAGGGTTCACAGATACGCAGTATTTT.

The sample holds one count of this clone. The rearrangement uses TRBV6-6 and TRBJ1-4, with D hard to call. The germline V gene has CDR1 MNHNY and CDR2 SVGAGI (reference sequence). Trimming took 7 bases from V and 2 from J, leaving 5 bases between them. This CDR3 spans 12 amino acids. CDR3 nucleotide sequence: TGTGCCAGCATCGGGACTAATGAAAAACTGTTTTTT. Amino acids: CASIGTNEKLFF.

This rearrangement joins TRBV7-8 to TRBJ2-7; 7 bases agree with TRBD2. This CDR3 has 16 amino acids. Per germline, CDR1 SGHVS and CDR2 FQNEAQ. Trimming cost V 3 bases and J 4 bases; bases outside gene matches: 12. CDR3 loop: CASSFGVARESYEQYF. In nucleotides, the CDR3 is TGTGCCAGCAGCTTTGGTGTTGCGCGGGAGTCTTACGAGCAGTACTTC.

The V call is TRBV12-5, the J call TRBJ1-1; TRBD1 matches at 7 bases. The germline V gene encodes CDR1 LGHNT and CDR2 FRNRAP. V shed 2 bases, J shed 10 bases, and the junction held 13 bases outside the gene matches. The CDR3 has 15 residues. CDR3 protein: CASGLPREGAVIAFF. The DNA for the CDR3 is TGTGCTAGTGGTTTGCCCCGGGAGGGGGCCGTGATAGCTTTCTTT.

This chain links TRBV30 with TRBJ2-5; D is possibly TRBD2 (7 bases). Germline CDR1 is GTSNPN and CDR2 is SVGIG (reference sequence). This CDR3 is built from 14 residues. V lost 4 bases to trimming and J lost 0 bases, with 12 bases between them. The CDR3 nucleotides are TGTGCCTGGAATAGGGGGGGGTACCAAGAGACCCAGTACTTC. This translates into CAWNRGGYQETQYF. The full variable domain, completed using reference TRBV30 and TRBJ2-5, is SQTIHQWPATLVQPVGSPLSLECTVEGTSNPNLYWYRQAAGRGLQLLFYSVGIGQISSEVPQNLSASRPQDRQFILSSKKLLLSDSGFYLCAWNRGGYQETQYFGPGTRLLVL.

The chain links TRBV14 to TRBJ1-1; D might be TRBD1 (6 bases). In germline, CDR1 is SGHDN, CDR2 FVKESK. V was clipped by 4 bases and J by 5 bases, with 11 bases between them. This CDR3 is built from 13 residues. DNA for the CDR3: TGTGCCAGCAGCCTAACAGGGAGAACTGAAGCTTTCTTT. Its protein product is CASSLTGRTEAFF. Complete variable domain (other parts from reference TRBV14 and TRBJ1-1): EAGVTQFPSHSVIEKGQTVTLRCDPISGHDNLYWYRRVMGKEIKFLLHFVKESKQDESGMPNNRFLAERTGGTYSTLKVQPAELEDSGVYFCASSLTGRTEAFFGQGTRLTVV.

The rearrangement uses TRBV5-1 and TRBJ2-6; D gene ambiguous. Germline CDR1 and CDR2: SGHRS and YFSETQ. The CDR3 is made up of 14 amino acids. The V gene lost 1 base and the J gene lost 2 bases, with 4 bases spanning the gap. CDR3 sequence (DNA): TGCGCCAGCAGCTTGAGCGCTGGGGCCAACGTCCTGACTTTC. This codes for CASSLSAGANVLTF.

The CDR3 DNA is TGTGCCAGCAGCCCCGGACAGCACTATGGCTACACCTTC. Its protein product is CASSPGQHYGYTF. The chain carries TRBV14 and TRBJ1-2; a possible D gene is TRBD1 (6 bases). Germline values: CDR1 SGHDN, CDR2 FVKESK. CDR3 length: 13 residues. V shed 4 bases and J shed 3 bases, with 9 bases lying between them.

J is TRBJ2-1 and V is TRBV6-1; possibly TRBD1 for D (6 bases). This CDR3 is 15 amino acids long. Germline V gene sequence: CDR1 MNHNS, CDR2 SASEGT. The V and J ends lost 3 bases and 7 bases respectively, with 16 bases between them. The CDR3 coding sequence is TGTGCCAGCAGTGAGATGGCTGGGGGCGGGAATGAGCAGTTCTTC. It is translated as CASSEMAGGGNEQFF.